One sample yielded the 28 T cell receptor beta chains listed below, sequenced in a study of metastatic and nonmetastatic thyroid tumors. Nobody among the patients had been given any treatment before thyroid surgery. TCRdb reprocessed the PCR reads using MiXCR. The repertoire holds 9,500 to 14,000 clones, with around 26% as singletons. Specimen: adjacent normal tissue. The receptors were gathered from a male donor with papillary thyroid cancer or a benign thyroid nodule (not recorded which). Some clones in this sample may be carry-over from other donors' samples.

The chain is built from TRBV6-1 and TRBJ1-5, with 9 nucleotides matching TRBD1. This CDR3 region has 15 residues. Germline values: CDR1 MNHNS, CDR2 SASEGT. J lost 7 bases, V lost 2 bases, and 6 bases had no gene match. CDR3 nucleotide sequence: TGTGCCAGCAGTGAATCCGGGACAGGGTACCAGCCCCAGCATTTT. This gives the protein CASSESGTGYQPQHF.

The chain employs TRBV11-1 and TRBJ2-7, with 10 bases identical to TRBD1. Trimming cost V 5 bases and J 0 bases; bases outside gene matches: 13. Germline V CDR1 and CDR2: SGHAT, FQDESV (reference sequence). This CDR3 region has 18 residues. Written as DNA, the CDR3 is TGTGCCAGCAGCCATACCCTAGCCGGGACAGGGGACTCCTACGAGCAGTACTTC. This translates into CASSHTLAGTGDSYEQYF.

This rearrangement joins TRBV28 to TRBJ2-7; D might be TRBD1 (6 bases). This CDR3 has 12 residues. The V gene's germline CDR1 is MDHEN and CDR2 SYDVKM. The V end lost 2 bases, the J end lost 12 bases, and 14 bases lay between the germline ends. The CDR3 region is CASSLGDIAWYF. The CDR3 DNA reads TGTGCCAGCAGTTTAGGGGACATCGCCTGGTACTTC.

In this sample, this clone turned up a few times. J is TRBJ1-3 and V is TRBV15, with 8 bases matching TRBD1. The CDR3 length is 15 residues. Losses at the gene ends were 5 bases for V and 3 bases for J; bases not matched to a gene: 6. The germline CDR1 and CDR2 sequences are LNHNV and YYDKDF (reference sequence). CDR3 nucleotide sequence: TGTGCCACCAGCGAACACAGGGGGGGTGGAAACACCATATATTTT. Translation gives CATSEHRGGGNTIYF. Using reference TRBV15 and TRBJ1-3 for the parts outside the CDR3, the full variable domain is DAMVIQNPRYQVTQFGKPVTLSCSQTLNHNVMYWYQQKSSQAPKLLFHYYDKDFNNEADTPDNFQSRRPNTSFCFLDIRSPGLGDTAMYLCATSEHRGGGNTIYFGEGSWLTVV.

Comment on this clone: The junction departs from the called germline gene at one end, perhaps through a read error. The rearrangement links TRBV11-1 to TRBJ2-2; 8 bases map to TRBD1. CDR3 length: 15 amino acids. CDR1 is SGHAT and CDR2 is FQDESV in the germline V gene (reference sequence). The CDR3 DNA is TGTACCAGCAGCTTATGGTCAGGGGGCGGCGGGGAGCTGTTTTTT. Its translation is CTSSLWSGGGGELFF.

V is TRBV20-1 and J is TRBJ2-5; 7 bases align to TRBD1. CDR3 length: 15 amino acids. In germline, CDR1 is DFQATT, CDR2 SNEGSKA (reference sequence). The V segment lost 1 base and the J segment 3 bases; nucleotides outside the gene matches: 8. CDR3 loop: CSARGQGGAEETQYF. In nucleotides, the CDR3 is TGCAGTGCTAGAGGCCAAGGGGGCGCCGAAGAGACCCAGTACTTC.

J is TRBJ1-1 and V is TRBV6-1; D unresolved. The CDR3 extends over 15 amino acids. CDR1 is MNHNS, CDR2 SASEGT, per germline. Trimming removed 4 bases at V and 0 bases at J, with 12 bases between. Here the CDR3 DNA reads TGTGCCAGCAGTGGATACGGCATTATGAACACTGAAGCTTTCTTT. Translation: CASSGYGIMNTEAFF.

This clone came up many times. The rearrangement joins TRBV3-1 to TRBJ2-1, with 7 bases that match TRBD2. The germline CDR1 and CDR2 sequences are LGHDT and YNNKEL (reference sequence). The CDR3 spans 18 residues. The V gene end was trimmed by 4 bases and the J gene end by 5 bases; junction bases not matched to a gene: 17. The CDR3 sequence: CASSPGLVFARMNNEQFF. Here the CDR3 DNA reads TGTGCCAGCAGCCCCGGACTAGTTTTCGCCAGAATGAACAATGAGCAGTTCTTC.

This chain's CDR3 is CASSFLLGVEQYF. The CDR3 DNA reads TGTGCCAGCAGCTTTTTATTGGGGGTCGAGCAGTACTTC. The genes are TRBV5-8 and TRBJ2-7; D could derive from TRBD1 or TRBD2 (5 bases each). The V and J ends lost 2 bases and 6 bases respectively, with 12 bases between them. Germline values: CDR1 SGHTS, CDR2 YDEGEE. This CDR3 contains 13 residues.

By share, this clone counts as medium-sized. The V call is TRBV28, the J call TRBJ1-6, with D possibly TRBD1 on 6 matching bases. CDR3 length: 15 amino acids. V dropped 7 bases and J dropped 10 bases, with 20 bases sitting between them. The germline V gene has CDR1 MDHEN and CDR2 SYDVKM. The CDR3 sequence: CASTGQLGAGSPLHF. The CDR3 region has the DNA TGTGCCAGCACCGGCCAACTGGGGGCCGGGTCACCCCTCCACTTT.

The CDR3 coding sequence is TGCAGTGCTCCGCCCCCGTATAACTATGGCTACACCTTC. This encodes CSAPPPYNYGYTF. The chain links TRBV20-1 to TRBJ1-2; D unresolved. The CDR3 consists of 13 residues. Looked up from germline, CDR1 is DFQATT and CDR2 is SNEGSKA (reference sequence). V lost 5 bases, J lost 1 base, and 11 bases lay in between.

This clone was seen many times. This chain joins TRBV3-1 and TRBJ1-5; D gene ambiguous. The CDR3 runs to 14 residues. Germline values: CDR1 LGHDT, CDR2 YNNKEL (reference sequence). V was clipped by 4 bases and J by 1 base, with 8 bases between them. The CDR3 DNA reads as TGTGCCAGCAGCCGGTCGGACAGCAATCAGCCCCAGCATTTT. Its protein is CASSRSDSNQPQHF.

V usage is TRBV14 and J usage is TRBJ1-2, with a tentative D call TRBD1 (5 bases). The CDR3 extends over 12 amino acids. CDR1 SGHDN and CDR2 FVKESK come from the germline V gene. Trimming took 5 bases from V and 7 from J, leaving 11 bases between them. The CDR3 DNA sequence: TGTGCCAGCAGCGACGACAGTGTTGGCTACACCTTC. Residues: CASSDDSVGYTF.

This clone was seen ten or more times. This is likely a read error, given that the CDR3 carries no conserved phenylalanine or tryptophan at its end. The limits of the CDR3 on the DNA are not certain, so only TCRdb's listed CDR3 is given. Here the CDR3 reads CASSLVAGEYLYS. The rearrangement links TRBV5-6 to TRBJ2-5; the DNA was not compared with TRBD1, the D call given in the table. Germline CDR1 and CDR2: SGHDT and YYEEEE. The CDR3 is 13 residues long, counting both termini.

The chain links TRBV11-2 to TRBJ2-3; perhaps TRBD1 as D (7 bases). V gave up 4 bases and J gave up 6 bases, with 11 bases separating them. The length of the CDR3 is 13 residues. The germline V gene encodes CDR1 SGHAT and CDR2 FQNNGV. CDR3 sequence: CASSSPGGDTQYF. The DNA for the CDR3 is TGTGCCAGCAGCTCGCCAGGGGGGGATACGCAGTATTTT.

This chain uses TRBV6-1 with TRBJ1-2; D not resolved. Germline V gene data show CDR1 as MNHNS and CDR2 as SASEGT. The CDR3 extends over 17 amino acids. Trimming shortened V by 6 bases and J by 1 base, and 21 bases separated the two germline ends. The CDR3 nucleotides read TGTGCCAGCAGACCCCGAACGGGCGCGAATATTAACTATGGCTACACCTTC. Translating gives CASRPRTGANINYGYTF.

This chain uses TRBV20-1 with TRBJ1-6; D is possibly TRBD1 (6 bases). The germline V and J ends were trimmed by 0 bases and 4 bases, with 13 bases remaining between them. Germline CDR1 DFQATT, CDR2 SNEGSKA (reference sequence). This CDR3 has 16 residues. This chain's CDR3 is CSARELRTDYNSPLHF. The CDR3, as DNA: TGCAGTGCTAGAGAGTTGAGGACAGATTATAATTCACCCCTCCACTTT.

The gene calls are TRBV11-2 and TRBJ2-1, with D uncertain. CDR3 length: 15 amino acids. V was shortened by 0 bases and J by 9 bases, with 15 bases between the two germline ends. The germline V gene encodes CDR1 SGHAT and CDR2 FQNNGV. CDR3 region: CASSLDPGPNGEQFF. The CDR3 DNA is TGTGCCAGCAGCTTAGATCCGGGCCCCAATGGTGAGCAGTTCTTC.

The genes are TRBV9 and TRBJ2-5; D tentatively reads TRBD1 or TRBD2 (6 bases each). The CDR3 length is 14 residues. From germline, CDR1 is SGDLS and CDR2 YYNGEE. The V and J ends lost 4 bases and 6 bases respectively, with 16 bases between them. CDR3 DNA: TGTGCCAGCAGCCAGAATCCGGGGGCCAAGACCCAGTACTTC. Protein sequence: CASSQNPGAKTQYF.

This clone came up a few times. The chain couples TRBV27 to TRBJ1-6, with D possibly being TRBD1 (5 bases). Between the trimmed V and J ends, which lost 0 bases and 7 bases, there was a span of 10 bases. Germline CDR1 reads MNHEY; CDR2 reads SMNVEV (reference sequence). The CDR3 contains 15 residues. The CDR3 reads CASSLSLGENSPLHF. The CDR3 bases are TGTGCCAGCAGTTTATCGTTGGGGGAGAATTCACCCCTCCACTTT.

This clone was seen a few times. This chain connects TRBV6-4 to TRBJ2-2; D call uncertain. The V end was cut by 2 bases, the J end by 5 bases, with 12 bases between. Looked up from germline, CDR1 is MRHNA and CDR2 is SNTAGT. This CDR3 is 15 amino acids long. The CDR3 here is CASSDGTKGTGELFF. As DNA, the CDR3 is TGTGCCAGCAGTGACGGAACCAAGGGAACCGGGGAGCTGTTTTTT.

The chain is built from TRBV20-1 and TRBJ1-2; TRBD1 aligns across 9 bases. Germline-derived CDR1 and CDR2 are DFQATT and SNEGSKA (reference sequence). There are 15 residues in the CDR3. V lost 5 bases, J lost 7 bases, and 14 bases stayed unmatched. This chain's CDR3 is CSAETGTGSYGGYTF. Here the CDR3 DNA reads TGCAGTGCTGAGACCGGGACAGGGTCCTACGGTGGCTACACCTTC.

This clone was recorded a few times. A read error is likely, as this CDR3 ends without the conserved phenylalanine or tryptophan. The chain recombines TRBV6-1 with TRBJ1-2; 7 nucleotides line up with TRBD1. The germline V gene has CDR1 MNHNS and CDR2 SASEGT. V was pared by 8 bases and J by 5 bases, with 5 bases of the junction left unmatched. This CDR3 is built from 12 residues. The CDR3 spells CASLGQFYGYTS. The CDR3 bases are TGTGCCAGCTTGGGACAGTTTTATGGCTACACCTCC.

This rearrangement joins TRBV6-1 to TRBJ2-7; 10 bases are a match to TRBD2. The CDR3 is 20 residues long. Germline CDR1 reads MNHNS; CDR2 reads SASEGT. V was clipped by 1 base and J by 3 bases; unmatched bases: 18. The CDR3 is CASSEVLLRLAGAQGYEQYF. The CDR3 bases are TGTGCCAGCAGTGAAGTTCTCTTGCGTCTAGCGGGGGCGCAGGGCTACGAGCAGTACTTC.

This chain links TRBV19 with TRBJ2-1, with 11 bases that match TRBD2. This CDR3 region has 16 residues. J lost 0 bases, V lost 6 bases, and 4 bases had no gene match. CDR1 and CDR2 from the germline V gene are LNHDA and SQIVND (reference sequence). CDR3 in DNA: TGTGCCAGTAGGCTAGCGGGAGGCCTCTCCTACAATGAGCAGTTCTTC. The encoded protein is CASRLAGGLSYNEQFF.

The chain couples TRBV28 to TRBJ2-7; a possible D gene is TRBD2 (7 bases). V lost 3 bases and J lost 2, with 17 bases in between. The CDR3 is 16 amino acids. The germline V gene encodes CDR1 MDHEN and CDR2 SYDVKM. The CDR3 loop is CASSLEQGRGTYEQYF. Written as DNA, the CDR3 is TGTGCCAGCAGTTTGGAGCAGGGGAGGGGTACCTACGAGCAGTACTTC. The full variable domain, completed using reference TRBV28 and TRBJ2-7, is DVKVTQSSRYLVKRTGEKVFLECVQDMDHENMFWYRQDPGLGLRLIYFSYDVKMKEKGDIPEGYSVSREKKERFSLILESASTNQTSMYLCASSLEQGRGTYEQYFGPGTRLTVT.

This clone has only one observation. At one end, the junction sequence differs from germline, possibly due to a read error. DNA for the CDR3: TGTCCCAGCAGTGCCGTCATGAACACTCAAGCTTTGTTT. Translating it yields CPSSAVMNTQALF. The V and J genes are TRBV2 and TRBJ1-1; D unclear. The germline V gene has CDR1 SNHLY and CDR2 FYNNEI. There are 13 residues in the CDR3.

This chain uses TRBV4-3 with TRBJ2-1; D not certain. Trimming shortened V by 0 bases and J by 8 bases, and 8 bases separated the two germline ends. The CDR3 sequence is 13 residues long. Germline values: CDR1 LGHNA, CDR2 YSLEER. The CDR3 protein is CASSQDPTDEQFF. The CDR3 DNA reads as TGCGCCAGCAGCCAAGATCCTACGGATGAGCAGTTCTTC.